The 29 T cell receptor beta chains given below trace back to one sample, sequenced in a study of blood T cell repertoires in COVID-19. Sequencing was performed with immunoSEQ multiplex PCR; in TCRdb, only in-frame clones are kept and a portion is missing. The table has about 42,000 clones, more than 75% seen once. Material for sequencing was peripheral blood. Every receptor here comes from a man at least 80 years old with acute or convalescent COVID-19.

The V and J genes are TRBV12-5 and TRBJ1-6; 8 nucleotides match TRBD1. The CDR3 has 15 residues. The V and J ends lost 1 base and 9 bases, in that order; junction bases with no gene match: 5. The germline gives CDR1 LGHNT, CDR2 FRNRAP. In nucleotides, the CDR3 is TGTGCTAGTGGTTTGGACGGACAGGGAGCTTCACCCCTCCACTTT. Translating it yields CASGLDGQGASPLHF.

This clone was observed once. V usage is TRBV10-2 and J usage is TRBJ2-5; the D is unclear. CDR1 is WSHSY and CDR2 is SAAADI in the germline V gene. The V end lost 5 bases, the J end lost 2 bases, and 9 bases lay between the germline ends. This CDR3 has 13 residues. The DNA of the CDR3 is TGCGCCAGCAGTCGCGCCGCTCAAGAGACCCAGTACTTC. Translated: CASSRAAQETQYF.

This rearrangement joins TRBV7-2 to TRBJ1-6; 10 bases fit TRBD1. Trimming at V came to 3 bases and at J to 7 bases, leaving 3 bases not matched to a gene. The germline gives CDR1 SGHTA, CDR2 FQGNSA. This CDR3 is 15 amino acids long. CDR3 amino acids: CASSLDRGGNSPLHF. CDR3 coding DNA: TGTGCCAGCAGCTTGGACAGGGGGGGGAATTCACCCCTCCACTTT.

The V call is TRBV5-1, the J call TRBJ1-2; D is unresolved. The V and J ends lost 0 bases and 0 bases respectively, with 6 bases between them. Germline CDR1 is SGHRS and CDR2 is YFSETQ. The CDR3 sequence is 14 residues long. The chain's CDR3 is CASSLDSPNYGYTF. DNA for the CDR3: TGCGCCAGCAGCTTGGACAGCCCTAACTATGGCTACACCTTC.

CDR3 region: CASVGPSNNEQFF. The CDR3 bases are TGTGCCAGCGTGGGCCCATCTAACAATGAGCAGTTCTTC. V is TRBV19 and J is TRBJ2-1; D not resolved. Trimming left V 9 bases short and J 5 bases short, with 14 bases between. The germline CDR1 and CDR2 sequences are LNHDA and SQIVND (reference sequence). This CDR3 region has 13 residues.

This clone has more than one count but fewer than ten. The chain joins TRBV2 to TRBJ1-1, with D maybe TRBD1 (5 bases). The germline V and J ends were trimmed by 4 bases and 6 bases, with 12 bases remaining between them. CDR3 size: 13 residues. CDR1 and CDR2 from the germline V gene are SNHLY and FYNNEI. The CDR3 DNA follows: TGTGCCAGCAGTGTTCAGGGTTTAGCTGAAGCTTTCTTT. As protein: CASSVQGLAEAFF.

The genes are TRBV5-6 and TRBJ2-7; TRBD1 matches at 8 bases. The length of the CDR3 is 13 residues. Germline V CDR1 and CDR2: SGHDT, YYEEEE. V trimming: 1 base; J trimming: 4 bases; junction bases outside the gene matches: 1. CDR3 amino acids: CASSLHRGYEQYF. DNA for the CDR3: TGTGCCAGCAGCTTGCACAGGGGGTACGAGCAGTACTTC.

Points on this clone: At the DNA level, this CDR3 is encoded by other sequences in the same sample as well. This chain connects TRBV13 to TRBJ1-5; D gene ambiguous. Germline CDR1 is PRHDT and CDR2 is FYEKMQ (reference sequence). Trimming removed 0 bases at V and 6 bases at J, with 6 bases between. This CDR3 has 13 amino acids. As DNA, the CDR3 is TGTGCCAGCAGCTTAGGGAGACTTCAGCCCCAGCATTTT. This sequence encodes CASSLGRLQPQHF.

CDR3 in DNA: TGTGCCAGCAGTTCTGGACTCGAGCAGTTCTTC. Encoded protein: CASSSGLEQFF. The chain combines TRBV12-3 or TRBV12-4 with TRBJ2-1; the D gene is possibly TRBD2 (5 bases). The CDR3 extends over 11 amino acids. Trimming took 4 bases from V and 10 from J, leaving 8 bases between them.

The chain carries TRBV5-8 and TRBJ1-2, with a tentative D call TRBD1 (6 bases). The CDR3 covers 15 residues. Trimming took 3 bases from V and 8 from J, leaving 20 bases between them. Germline loops: CDR1 SGHTS, CDR2 YDEGEE. Here the CDR3 DNA reads TGTGCCAGCAGCTCAGGAGGCAGGGGAATTGGCGGCTACACCTTC. Translated: CASSSGGRGIGGYTF.

The rearrangement uses TRBV12-3 or TRBV12-4 and TRBJ1-2; D is unclear. The CDR3 spans 12 residues. V shed 0 bases and J shed 13 bases, with 12 bases lying between them. CDR3 region: CASSLARQAGTF. The CDR3 region has the DNA TGTGCCAGCAGTTTAGCGCGCCAGGCCGGCACCTTC.

The chain couples TRBV5-1 to TRBJ2-2, with 10 bases aligning to TRBD1. Trimming took 3 bases from V and 7 from J; bases not matched to a gene: 9. From germline, CDR1 is SGHRS and CDR2 YFSETQ. The CDR3 runs 16 residues. The CDR3 is CASSWAPDRGYGELFF. As DNA, the CDR3 is TGCGCCAGCAGCTGGGCCCCGGACAGGGGGTACGGGGAGCTGTTTTTT.

CDR3 DNA sequence: TGTGCCAGCACTGCTAGCCCCTCTGGAAACACCATATATTTT. As protein: CASTASPSGNTIYF. This rearrangement joins TRBV6-5 to TRBJ1-3; no definite D call. Trimming stripped 7 bases from V and 0 bases from J, with 10 bases between. The CDR3 has 14 amino acids. The germline V gene has CDR1 MNHEY and CDR2 SVGAGI.

As DNA, the CDR3 is TGTGCCAGCAGTTATATGGGACAGGGGCAGTCCTACGAGCAGTACTTC. Residues: CASSYMGQGQSYEQYF. The chain employs TRBV28 and TRBJ2-7; 10 nucleotides align to TRBD1. CDR1 is MDHEN and CDR2 is SYDVKM in the germline V gene. There are 16 residues in the CDR3. After removal of 4 bases from V and 1 base from J, the junction contained 7 bases not matched to a gene.

The genes are TRBV7-8 and TRBJ2-1; tentatively, D is TRBD2 (7 bases). Germline CDR1 SGHVS, CDR2 FQNEAQ. V lost 4 bases and J 4 bases, leaving 14 bases between the germline ends. The CDR3 has 15 amino acids. The DNA for the CDR3 is TGTGCCAGCAGCTCCGGACTAGGGGGGTACAATGAGCAGTTCTTC. As protein: CASSSGLGGYNEQFF.

The chain carries TRBV6-5 and TRBJ1-1; D remains ambiguous. Germline values: CDR1 MNHEY, CDR2 SVGAGI. Deletions cut 3 bases from V and 4 bases from J, with 15 bases between. The CDR3 is 15 residues long. This chain's CDR3 is CASSYILGEGTEAFF. The CDR3 DNA sequence: TGTGCCAGCAGTTATATCCTTGGGGAGGGCACTGAAGCTTTCTTT.

The chain recombines TRBV19 with TRBJ1-6, with TRBD1 matching over 11 bases. Germline CDR1 reads LNHDA; CDR2 reads SQIVND (reference sequence). V shed 5 bases and J 7 bases; nucleotides not matched to a gene: 4. The CDR3 is 15 residues long. CDR3 amino acids: CASSPGTGGNSPLHF. Here the CDR3 DNA reads TGTGCCAGTAGTCCAGGGACAGGGGGAAATTCACCCCTCCACTTT.

This clone came up a few times. V is TRBV10-3 and J is TRBJ2-7; 9 bases fit TRBD1. V lost 6 bases, J lost 2 bases, and 11 bases stayed unmatched. CDR1 is ENHRY, CDR2 SYGVKD, per germline. The CDR3 is 16 residues long. Here the CDR3 reads CAIRDDRDRATYEQYF. The DNA of the CDR3 is TGTGCCATCAGGGACGACCGGGACAGGGCAACCTACGAGCAGTACTTC.

V is TRBV18 and J is TRBJ2-7; 9 bases fit TRBD1. The CDR3 runs to 13 residues. Germline CDR1 reads KGHSH; CDR2 reads LQKENI. V shed 7 bases and J 3 bases; nucleotides not matched to a gene: 4. The CDR3 DNA is TGTGCCAGCTTCCCGACAGGGGGCTACGAGCAGTACTTC. Translation: CASFPTGGYEQYF.

Only one count was recorded for this clone. The chain combines TRBV7-9 with TRBJ2-7; D uncertain. Germline CDR1 and CDR2: SEHNR and FQNEAQ (reference sequence). The CDR3 is made up of 15 amino acids. V lost 1 base to trimming and J lost 2 bases, with 12 bases between them. The DNA for the CDR3 is TGTGCCAGCAGCTTAGGCGGATCTCTTACCTACGAGCAGTACTTC. It specifies CASSLGGSLTYEQYF.

The V gene is TRBV27, the J gene TRBJ2-7; TRBD1 matches at 10 bases. The CDR3 covers 13 residues. Germline V gene data show CDR1 as MNHEY and CDR2 as SMNVEV (reference sequence). The junction had 4 bases not matched to a gene; V was cut back by 6 bases and J by 5 bases. The CDR3 loop reads CASRTGGVNEQYF. As DNA, the CDR3 is TGTGCCAGCAGGACAGGGGGCGTCAACGAGCAGTACTTC.

CDR3 sequence reads: CASSSKGGWTDTQYF. The CDR3 nucleotides read TGTGCCAGCAGCTCGAAGGGGGGGTGGACAGATACGCAGTATTTT. The chain has TRBV7-2 and TRBJ2-3; D might be TRBD2 (7 bases). The CDR3 loop spans 15 amino acids. The V and J ends lost 4 bases and 3 bases respectively, with 14 bases between them. Germline V gives CDR1 SGHTA, CDR2 FQGNSA.

This clone was counted a single time. V usage is TRBV10-2 and J usage is TRBJ2-7, with D possibly being TRBD1 (7 bases). The CDR3 is made up of 12 amino acids. V was shortened by 6 bases and J by 5 bases, with 11 bases between the two germline ends. Germline CDR1 WSHSY, CDR2 SAAADI. This CDR3 is CASSPGGNEQYF. CDR3 coding DNA: TGCGCCAGCAGCCCAGGGGGGAACGAGCAGTACTTC.

The CDR3 loop reads CASSYSTITGAQPQHF. The CDR3 nucleotides are TGTGCCAGCAGTTACTCGACGATCACAGGGGCGCAGCCCCAGCATTTT. The chain joins TRBV6-2 or TRBV6-3 to TRBJ1-5, with TRBD1 matching over 7 bases. The CDR3 covers 16 residues. Germline V gene data show CDR1 as MNHEY and CDR2 as SVGEGT. Trimming cost V 0 bases and J 7 bases; bases outside gene matches: 9.

The chain employs TRBV6-1 and TRBJ1-2; 8 bases agree with TRBD1. This CDR3 region has 13 residues. The germline gives CDR1 MNHNS, CDR2 SASEGT. The V segment lost 3 bases and the J segment 7 bases; nucleotides outside the gene matches: 4. Here the CDR3 reads CASSETGARGYTF. The CDR3 DNA is TGTGCCAGCAGTGAGACAGGGGCTCGTGGCTACACCTTC.

The chain joins TRBV6-5 to TRBJ2-2; a possible D gene is TRBD1 (5 bases). Germline CDR1 is MNHEY and CDR2 is SVGAGI. This CDR3 has 15 amino acids. The ends were cut back, 2 bases at V and 5 bases at J, with 12 bases in the middle. The CDR3 is CASSYIGVETGELFF. The CDR3, as DNA: TGTGCCAGCAGTTACATAGGGGTGGAGACCGGGGAGCTGTTTTTT.

The chain is built from TRBV19 and TRBJ1-4, with D tentatively TRBD1 (6 bases). The V gene's germline CDR1 is LNHDA and CDR2 SQIVND (reference sequence). Trimming pared 8 bases from V and 1 base from J, leaving 14 bases between. The CDR3 totals 15 residues. The CDR3 here is CASSQGSETNEKLFF. The CDR3 DNA reads TGTGCCAGTTCCCAGGGGTCCGAAACTAATGAAAAACTGTTTTTT.

The CDR3 region is CASSFRGALILGYTF. The CDR3 nucleotides are TGTGCCAGCAGCTTTCGCGGGGCGTTGATTCTCGGCTACACCTTC. The chain combines TRBV5-6 with TRBJ1-2, with a possible D match to TRBD1 (5 bases). V shed 2 bases and J shed 8 bases, with 19 bases lying between them. Germline V gene sequence: CDR1 SGHDT, CDR2 YYEEEE. The CDR3 consists of 15 residues.

This clone has more than one count but fewer than ten. The chain recombines TRBV6-5 with TRBJ1-1; no clear D. The CDR3 is 13 residues long. CDR1 MNHEY and CDR2 SVGAGI come from the germline V gene. Trimming took off 7 bases at V and 7 bases at J, with 16 bases between the two ends. In DNA form, the CDR3 reads TGTGCCAGCACCCCTGTAGCACGGGGTGAAGCTTTCTTT. Translated, it gives CASTPVARGEAFF.